This is a list of T cell receptor beta chains from one sample in a study of T cell changes during pregnancy in multiple sclerosis. TCRdb's copy holds only in-frame clones and misses some; the assay was immunoSEQ multiplex PCR. In the table there are tens of thousands of clones, around nine tenths of which are singletons. The specimen was CD4+ T cells from peripheral blood mononuclear cells, collected in the first trimester of pregnancy. These receptors were taken from a female donor with multiple sclerosis, enrolled in a pregnancy study. Each CDR3 is given with its conserved first and last residue. The D gene is left open where the match is weak. Clone size is stated in some rows and not others, as once, few, many or a class when expanded.

V	size	length	D	J	DNA	CDR3
TRBV30	once	17	.	TRBJ1-1	TGTGCCTGGAGTGTACGATTCGGGTCAGGGCTGAACACTGAAGCTTTCTTT	CAWSVRFGSGLNTEAFF
TRBV28	.	15	.	TRBJ2-7	TGTGCCAGCAGTTCGCTACACAGGCTGCCCTACGAGCAGTACTTC	CASSSLHRLPYEQYF
TRBV28	.	13	.	TRBJ1-2	TGTGCCAGCTTAGTTCAGGGGTCGAGCGGCTACACCTTC	CASLVQGSSGYTF
TRBV5-4	.	16	TRBD1	TRBJ1-1	TGTGCCAGCAGCTCCCCAGCGACAGGGATGAACACTGAAGCTTTCTTT	CASSSPATGMNTEAFF
TRBV19	.	16	TRBD1	TRBJ1-3	TGTGCCAGTAGTGTCGACAGGGAAGGCTCTGGAAACACCATATATTTT	CASSVDREGSGNTIYF
TRBV6-1	few	13	.	TRBJ1-1	TGTGCCAGCAGTGACAGGGGCGGCACTGAAGCTTTCTTT	CASSDRGGTEAFF
TRBV14	.	13	.	TRBJ2-7	TGTGCCAGCAGCCAAGCGGCCACGGGGGAGCAGTACTTC	CASSQAATGEQYF
TRBV2	.	15	TRBD1	TRBJ1-1	TGTGCCAGCAGTCCCAAAAGGGGGCGAGGGACTGAAGCTTTCTTT	CASSPKRGRGTEAFF
TRBV5-1	.	14	TRBD1	TRBJ2-2	TGCGCCAGCAGCTGGACAGGGGAAACCGGGGAGCTGTTTTTT	CASSWTGETGELFF
TRBV4-3	.	15	.	TRBJ1-4	TGCGCCAGCAGCCAAGTAGGGGTAAGAGATGAAAAACTGTTTTTT	CASSQVGVRDEKLFF
TRBV27	.	14	TRBD2	TRBJ2-3	TGTGCCACCCTAGCGGGAGCGGGCACAGATACGCAGTATTTT	CATLAGAGTDTQYF
TRBV2	.	15	TRBD1	TRBJ1-1	TGTGCCAGCAGTGACCGCGCAGGGGGGAACACTGAAGCTTTCTTT	CASSDRAGGNTEAFF
TRBV30	.	16	TRBD1	TRBJ1-6	TGTGCCTGGGCTGGGACAGAACGTTTTTATAATTCACCCCTCCACTTT	CAWAGTERFYNSPLHF
TRBV4-1	.	15	TRBD1	TRBJ1-2	TGCGCCAGCAGCCAAGATCAGGGGGCGGACTATGGCTACACCTTC	CASSQDQGADYGYTF
TRBV25-1	.	15	TRBD1	TRBJ2-6	TGTGCCAGCAGACCGACAGGGGTTGGGGCCAACGTCCTGACTTTC	CASRPTGVGANVLTF
TRBV21-1	.	18	.	TRBJ1-5	TGTGCCAGCAGCAAAGGGCGTAAGTTGGGAGGATTCAATCAGCCCCAGCATTTT	CASSKGRKLGGFNQPQHF
TRBV6-1	.	14	TRBD2	TRBJ2-2	TGTGCCAGCAGTAAGTCGGGGGGCACCGGGGAGCTGTTTTTT	CASSKSGGTGELFF
TRBV5-1	.	12	.	TRBJ2-3	TGCGCCAGCAACAGGGACACAGATACGCAGTATTTT	CASNRDTDTQYF
TRBV19	.	14	TRBD1	TRBJ1-1	TGTGCCAGTAGTATAAACAGGGGCTACACTGAAGCTTTCTTT	CASSINRGYTEAFF
TRBV2	.	13	TRBD1	TRBJ2-5	TGTGCCAGCAGTTACCGGGACAGGGAGACCCAGTACTTC	CASSYRDRETQYF
TRBV7-9	.	13	.	TRBJ2-5	TGTGCCAGCAGCCCCAGGGGCCAAGAGACCCAGTACTTC	CASSPRGQETQYF
TRBV19	few	14	.	TRBJ1-5	TGTGCCAGTACCGGGACATTTAGCAATCAGCCCCAGCATTTT	CASTGTFSNQPQHF
TRBV7-2	.	15	TRBD1	TRBJ1-2	TGTGCCAGCAGCTCTTTAGCGGCAGGGGGAACGGGCTACACCTTC	CASSSLAAGGTGYTF